Below are 11 T cell receptor beta chains sequenced from a single sample in a study of OX40 agonist ivuxolimab in advanced cancers. The repertoire was sequenced with immunoSEQ multiplex PCR; TCRdb's copy has only in-frame clones and lacks some. The table includes about 63,000 clones, around 80% detected once. Sequencing was performed on CD4+ or CD8+ T cells sorted from blood, taken in a trial of the OX40 agonist ivuxolimab. These receptors came from an adult with an advanced solid tumor such as melanoma, head and neck, liver or kidney cancer.

The chain couples TRBV18 to TRBJ1-4; D gene unclear. The CDR3 extends over 14 amino acids. Trimming took 10 bases from V and 3 from J, leaving 15 bases between them. Germline V gene sequence: CDR1 KGHSH, CDR2 LQKENI. The CDR3 loop reads CATSAAYPNEKLFF. The CDR3 bases are TGTGCCACCTCGGCGGCCTACCCTAATGAAAAACTGTTTTTT.

V is TRBV19 and J is TRBJ1-4; 7 bases fit TRBD1. Trimming at V came to 5 bases and at J to 5 bases, leaving 11 bases not matched to a gene. The germline V gene encodes CDR1 LNHDA and CDR2 SQIVND (reference sequence). The CDR3 covers 16 residues. CDR3 sequence: CASSLRGQVRNEKLFF. Here the CDR3 DNA reads TGTGCCAGTAGTCTGCGCGGACAGGTCAGAAATGAAAAACTGTTTTTT.

The chain recombines TRBV7-3 with TRBJ2-2; D remains ambiguous. V was pared by 1 base and J by 4 bases, with 4 bases between. The CDR3 has 13 residues. Germline CDR1 is SGHTA and CDR2 is FQGTGA. DNA for the CDR3: TGTGCCAGCAGCTTAAGTGGCACCGGGGAGCTGTTTTTT. This codes for CASSLSGTGELFF.

V is TRBV19 and J is TRBJ1-1; the match to TRBD1 covers 8 bases. CDR1 and CDR2 from the germline V gene are LNHDA and SQIVND (reference sequence). This CDR3 is built from 13 residues. Germline trimming cut 4 bases from V and 7 bases from J; bases unmatched to any gene: 5. The CDR3 sequence: CASSTRQGSEAFF. The CDR3 DNA reads TGTGCCAGTAGTACCCGACAGGGGAGTGAAGCTTTCTTT. Variable domain in full (rest from reference TRBV19 and TRBJ1-1): DGGITQSPKYLFRKEGQNVTLSCEQNLNHDAMYWYRQDPGQGLRLIYYSQIVNDFQKGDIAEGYSVSREKKESFPLTVTSAQKNPTAFYLCASSTRQGSEAFFGQGTRLTVV.

The chain employs TRBV2 and TRBJ2-3; no clear D gene. The CDR3 loop spans 11 amino acids. CDR1 SNHLY and CDR2 FYNNEI come from the germline V gene. The V end was cut by 5 bases, the J end by 7 bases, with 7 bases between. The CDR3 here is CASSPENTQYF. CDR3 coding DNA: TGTGCCAGCAGTCCAGAGAATACGCAGTATTTT.

The V and J genes are TRBV19 and TRBJ2-7; the match to TRBD1 covers 11 bases. This CDR3 spans 15 amino acids. Trimming took 4 bases from V and 2 from J; bases not matched to a gene: 4. CDR1 is LNHDA, CDR2 SQIVND, per germline (reference sequence). The CDR3 region has the DNA TGTGCCAGTAGTAGTATGGGACAGGGGGCCTACGAGCAGTACTTC. Residues: CASSSMGQGAYEQYF.

The genes are TRBV6-6 and TRBJ1-5; D perhaps matches TRBD1 (5 bases). V dropped 5 bases and J dropped 4 bases, with 15 bases sitting between them. CDR1 is MNHNY, CDR2 SVGAGI, per germline (reference sequence). CDR3 length: 15 amino acids. Here the CDR3 reads CASSHGAGYNQPQHF. CDR3 DNA sequence: TGTGCCAGCAGTCACGGCGCAGGGTATAATCAGCCCCAGCATTTT.

This clone was picked up one time. The V and J genes are TRBV6-6 and TRBJ1-2, with D perhaps matching TRBD1 (5 bases). The germline CDR1 and CDR2 sequences are MNHNY and SVGAGI (reference sequence). Trimming took off 0 bases at V and 5 bases at J, with 7 bases between the two ends. This CDR3 comprises 13 residues. CDR3 bases: TGTGCCAGCAGTTACTCGAGGGGATATGGCTACACCTTC. Protein: CASSYSRGYGYTF.

This clone occurred a few times. V usage is TRBV6-5 and J usage is TRBJ2-3, with 10 positions matching TRBD2. The CDR3 runs 15 residues. Germline-derived CDR1 and CDR2 are MNHEY and SVGAGI. V shed 4 bases, J shed 2 bases, and the junction held 3 bases outside the gene matches. In nucleotides, the CDR3 is TGTGCCAGCAGTTCCGGACTAGCGGCCACAGATACGCAGTATTTT. Encoded protein: CASSSGLAATDTQYF.

V and J are TRBV5-6 and TRBJ2-7; 7 nucleotides match TRBD1. V gave up 3 bases and J gave up 5 bases; unmatched junction bases: 5. This CDR3 has 13 amino acids. Germline-derived CDR1 and CDR2 are SGHDT and YYEEEE. The CDR3, as DNA: TGTGCCAGCAGCTCGGACAGGCCCGACGAGCAGTACTTC. Its protein is CASSSDRPDEQYF.

The rearrangement joins TRBV19 to TRBJ2-3; TRBD2 aligns across 9 bases. This CDR3 contains 15 residues. V shed 6 bases, J shed 2 bases, and the junction held 6 bases outside the gene matches. Germline V gives CDR1 LNHDA, CDR2 SQIVND (reference sequence). The CDR3 loop is CASSRSSGATDTQYF. Written as DNA, the CDR3 is TGTGCCAGTAGCAGGTCTAGCGGGGCCACAGATACGCAGTATTTT.